This T cell receptor (beta chain) stems from a study of T-cell reconstitution after alpha-beta-depleted transplantation in children. General observations from the study: Reported findings indicate that, about two months after transplant, alpha-beta T cells came from several hundred expanded clones, which were derived from non-depleted graft cells. Surviving recipient cells, namely T cells and thymic progenitors, were the source of high day-60 TCRbeta diversity in some patients. The authors attributed T-cell counts and diversity one year after transplant mostly to newly produced T cells.

Unique molecular identifiers were used in preparing the TCRbeta library. TCRdb reanalysed the PCR reads using MiXCR and keeps one entry per CDR3 protein. The repertoire holds hundreds of thousands of distinct CDR3 sequences, 10% to 13% seen once, with approximately 2% in the top ten. The CDR3 totals 15 residues. CDR1 and CDR2 (germline): MDHEN, SYDVKM. Trimming removed 6 bases at V and 0 bases at J, with 12 bases between. This clonotype was seen at least ten times. Its antigen is not known. This clonotype originated in a child aged 2 to 10 with inherited bone marrow failure, due to receive a stem cell transplant. The chain links TRBV28 to TRBJ2-4; a weak D match, TRBD1 (6 bases). The sequencing here drew on PBMCs, taken before TCRalphabeta/CD19-depleted stem cell transplant. The CDR3 protein is CASSPTGLAKNIQYF. Here the CDR3 DNA reads TGTGCCAGCAGCCCGACAGGATTAGCCAAAAACATTCAGTACTTC.